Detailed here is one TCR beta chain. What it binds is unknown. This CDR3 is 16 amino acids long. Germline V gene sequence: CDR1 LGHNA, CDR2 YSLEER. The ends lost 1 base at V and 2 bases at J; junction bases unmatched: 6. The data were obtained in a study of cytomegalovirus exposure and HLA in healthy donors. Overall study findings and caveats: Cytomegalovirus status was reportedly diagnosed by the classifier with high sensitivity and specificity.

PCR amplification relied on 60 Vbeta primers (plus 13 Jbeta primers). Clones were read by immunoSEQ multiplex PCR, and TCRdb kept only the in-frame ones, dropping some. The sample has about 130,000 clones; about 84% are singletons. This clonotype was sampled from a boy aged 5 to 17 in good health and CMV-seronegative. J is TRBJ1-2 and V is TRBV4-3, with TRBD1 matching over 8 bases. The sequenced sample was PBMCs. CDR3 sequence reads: CASSQGTGQENYGYTF. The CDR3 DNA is TGCGCCAGCAGCCAAGGGACGGGACAGGAAAACTATGGCTACACCTTC.